Detailed here is one T cell receptor beta chain. Its specificity is not known. The source of the sample is a study of cytomegalovirus exposure and HLA in healthy donors. The CDR3 has 17 residues. From germline, CDR1 is MDHEN and CDR2 SYDVKM. With 8 bases clipped from V and 2 bases from J, the junction kept 17 bases outside the gene matches. Both 60 Vbeta primers and 13 Jbeta primers went into the PCR. The assay was immunoSEQ multiplex PCR, and TCRdb's table has in-frame clones only and misses some. This table holds a few hundred thousand clones, more than 55% found once. Donors consisted of healthy bone marrow donors. Whole-study findings and limits: Later analysis found that TCR beta chains associated with HLA were more clonally expanded than other, equally common chains.

The sequence was obtained from a female donor in good health and CMV-seronegative. V usage is TRBV28 and J usage is TRBJ2-7; 8 bases are shared with TRBD1. Sample: PBMCs. CDR3 region: CASLSQGAGGGAYEQYF. For the CDR3, the DNA is TGTGCCAGCCTTTCCCAGGGGGCAGGCGGAGGGGCCTACGAGCAGTACTTC.